Listed below are T cell receptor beta chains from one sample, sequenced in a study of control samples from healthy donors and cancer patients. Only in-frame clones appear in the TCRdb table, and some are missing; sequencing was by immunoSEQ multiplex PCR. The table has about 130,000 clones, about 93% seen once; the top ten hold 14%. Input material: PBMCs. Every receptor here comes from a man between 60 and 75 years old with colorectal cancer. CDR3s include the opening cysteine and the closing phenylalanine or tryptophan. A D gene is named only where the DNA matches it firmly. Rows may omit the clone size; those that give it use once, few, many or a size class.

d_call	cdr3_length	j_call	clone_size	v_call	cdr3_aa	cdr3_nt
.	15	TRBJ1-3	.	TRBV11-2	CASSLVSGSGNTIYF	TGTGCCAGCAGCTTAGTGTCTGGCTCTGGAAACACCATATATTTT
.	14	TRBJ1-4	.	TRBV2	CASSYGGLDEKLFF	TGTGCCAGCAGTTACGGCGGATTAGATGAAAAACTGTTTTTT
.	14	TRBJ2-7	.	TRBV4-1	CASSQDTGYRGQYF	TGCGCCAGCAGCCAAGATACAGGGTATCGTGGGCAGTACTTC
.	14	TRBJ1-1	.	TRBV27	CASSFRDMNTEAFF	TGTGCCAGCAGTTTTCGAGACATGAACACTGAAGCTTTCTTT
.	9	TRBJ1-6	.	TRBV2	CASLSPLHF	TGTGCCAGTTTATCACCCCTCCACTTT
TRBD2	13	TRBJ2-3	.	TRBV30	CAWTSGGSDTQYF	TGTGCCTGGACTAGCGGGGGGTCAGATACGCAGTATTTT
.	14	TRBJ1-4	.	TRBV28	CASLEGATNEKLFF	TGTGCCAGCTTGGAGGGAGCAACTAATGAAAAACTGTTTTTT
.	16	TRBJ1-6	.	TRBV18	CASTDQAAVPNSPLHF	TGTGCCAGCACCGACCAGGCGGCAGTCCCTAATTCACCCCTCCACTTT
.	12	TRBJ2-1	.	TRBV29-1	CSVGGRYNEQFF	TGCAGCGTTGGTGGACGTTATAATGAGCAGTTCTTC
TRBD2	14	TRBJ2-7	.	TRBV5-1	CASSLQRGTYEQYF	TGCGCCAGCAGCTTGCAGCGGGGCACCTACGAGCAGTACTTC
.	15	TRBJ2-5	.	TRBV5-4	CASSLDSSAQETQYF	TGTGCCAGCAGCTTGGACAGCTCGGCTCAAGAGACCCAGTACTTC
TRBD1	17	TRBJ2-4	.	TRBV4-3	CASSQDWFGTGVNIQYF	TGCGCCAGCAGCCAAGATTGGTTTGGGACAGGGGTAAACATTCAGTACTTC
.	15	TRBJ1-4	.	TRBV19	CATGTWGQTNEKLFF	TGTGCCACGGGGACATGGGGGCAAACTAATGAAAAACTGTTTTTT
.	18	TRBJ2-6	.	TRBV4-1	CASSQPGSGSSGANVLTF	TGCGCCAGCAGCCAACCAGGGTCCGGGAGCTCTGGGGCCAACGTCCTGACTTTC
.	17	TRBJ1-4	.	TRBV19	CASSRVYRGQINEKLFF	TGTGCCAGTAGCCGTGTTTATCGGGGTCAGATTAATGAAAAACTGTTTTTT
TRBD1	17	TRBJ1-1	.	TRBV28	CASSFLVGGQINTEAFF	TGTGCCAGCAGTTTTCTAGTAGGGGGACAGATCAACACTGAAGCTTTCTTT
TRBD1	18	TRBJ1-1	.	TRBV19	CASSILRTGGQEGTEAFF	TGTGCCAGTAGTATCCTTAGGACAGGGGGACAGGAGGGCACTGAAGCTTTCTTT
.	15	TRBJ1-4	.	TRBV7-6	CASSLGPATNEKLFF	TGTGCCAGCAGCTTAGGGCCGGCAACTAATGAAAAACTGTTTTTT
TRBD1	16	TRBJ2-6	once	TRBV5-5	CASSFGQGTGANVLTF	TGTGCCAGCAGTTTCGGACAGGGGACTGGGGCCAACGTCCTGACTTTC
.	14	TRBJ2-7	.	TRBV21-1	CASSNKRDNYEQYF	TGTGCCAGCAGCAATAAGCGGGACAACTACGAGCAGTACTTC
.	13	TRBJ2-2	.	TRBV18	CASSRGDAGELFF	TGTGCCAGCTCACGAGGGGACGCCGGGGAGCTGTTTTTT
.	18	TRBJ2-7	.	TRBV7-2	CASSLKEPGPPPNDEQYF	TGTGCCAGCAGCTTAAAGGAACCGGGTCCTCCCCCAAACGACGAGCAGTACTTC
.	16	TRBJ1-3	.	TRBV18	CASSPSYGYSGNTIYF	TGTGCCAGCTCACCATCTTACGGTTACTCTGGAAACACCATATATTTT
TRBD1	15	TRBJ2-7	.	TRBV7-9	CASSSRTGGLYEQYF	TGTGCCAGCAGTTCACGGACAGGGGGTTTGTACGAGCAGTACTTC
.	13	TRBJ1-6	once	TRBV29-1	CSARDTSNSPLHF	TGCAGCGCCCGGGACACTTCGAATTCACCCCTCCACTTT
.	16	TRBJ2-2	.	TRBV11-3	CASSPTTGFGTGELFF	TGTGCCAGCAGCCCCACAACGGGGTTCGGTACCGGGGAGCTGTTTTTT
TRBD2	15	TRBJ2-3	.	TRBV7-2	CASSSRGRETDTQYF	TGTGCCAGCAGCTCGCGGGGGAGGGAGACAGATACGCAGTATTTT
.	16	TRBJ1-3	once	TRBV5-8	CASSLIIRTSGNTIYF	TGTGCCAGCAGCTTGATTATCCGCACCTCTGGAAACACCATATATTTT
TRBD1	13	TRBJ2-7	.	TRBV29-1	CSATGTGLYEQYF	TGCAGCGCCACCGGGACAGGGTTATACGAGCAGTACTTC
.	11	TRBJ1-2	.	TRBV5-1	CASRDSGGYTF	TGCGCCAGCAGGGACTCCGGAGGCTACACCTTC
TRBD2	16	TRBJ2-2	.	TRBV25-1	CASSEFAGANTGELFF	TGTGCCAGCAGTGAATTCGCGGGGGCGAACACCGGGGAGCTGTTTTTT
TRBD2	18	TRBJ2-5	.	TRBV11-2	CASSLGLTSGGLQETQYF	TGTGCCAGCAGCTTAGGTCTCACTAGCGGGGGCCTACAAGAGACCCAGTACTTC
.	13	TRBJ1-1	.	TRBV5-6	CASSLDGSREAFF	TGTGCCAGCAGCTTGGATGGAAGCAGAGAAGCTTTCTTT
TRBD1	15	TRBJ1-2	.	TRBV9	CASSPRTGVGYGYTF	TGTGCCAGCAGCCCAAGGACAGGGGTGGGGTATGGCTACACCTTC
.	16	TRBJ2-1	.	TRBV2	CASGRDGGSSYNEQFF	TGTGCCAGCGGGAGAGACGGGGGAAGCTCCTACAATGAGCAGTTCTTC
TRBD1	15	TRBJ1-1	.	TRBV5-1	CASSSGQGAGTEAFF	TGCGCCAGCAGCTCGGGACAGGGGGCTGGAACTGAAGCTTTCTTT
TRBD2	15	TRBJ2-3	.	TRBV3-1/TRBV3-2	CASSQTSGGTDTQYF	TGTGCCAGCAGCCAAACTAGCGGGGGTACAGATACGCAGTATTTT
TRBD2	17	TRBJ2-3	.	TRBV14	CASSAGGAGGRTDTQYF	TGTGCCAGCAGCGCCGGGGGAGCGGGGGGACGCACAGATACGCAGTATTTT
.	15	TRBJ1-6	.	TRBV11-2	CASSFQGSGNSPLHF	TGTGCCAGCAGCTTCCAGGGGTCAGGGAATTCACCCCTCCACTTT
TRBD1	15	TRBJ1-5	.	TRBV6-5	CASSRDRGGNQPQHF	TGTGCCAGCAGTAGGGACAGGGGAGGGAATCAGCCCCAGCATTTT
TRBD2	13	TRBJ2-7	.	TRBV6-6	CASSYGLAEEQYF	TGTGCCAGCAGTTACGGGCTAGCGGAGGAGCAGTACTTC
.	14	TRBJ2-3	.	TRBV3-1/TRBV3-2	CASSRRDGRDTQYF	TGTGCCAGCAGCCGGAGGGACGGGCGGGATACGCAGTATTTT
TRBD1	17	TRBJ1-2	.	TRBV23-1	CASSQSYRGRPNYGYTF	TGCGCCAGCAGTCAATCTTACAGGGGGCGACCAAACTATGGCTACACCTTC